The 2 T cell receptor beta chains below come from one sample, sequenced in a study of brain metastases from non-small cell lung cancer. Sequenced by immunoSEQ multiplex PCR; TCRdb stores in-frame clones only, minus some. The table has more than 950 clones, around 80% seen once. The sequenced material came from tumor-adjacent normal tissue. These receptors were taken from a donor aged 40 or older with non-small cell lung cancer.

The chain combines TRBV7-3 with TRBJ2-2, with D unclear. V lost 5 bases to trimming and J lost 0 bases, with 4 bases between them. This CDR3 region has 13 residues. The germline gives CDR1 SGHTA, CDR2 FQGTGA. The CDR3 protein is CASSQTNTGELFF. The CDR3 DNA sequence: TGTGCCAGCAGCCAGACGAACACCGGGGAGCTGTTTTTT.

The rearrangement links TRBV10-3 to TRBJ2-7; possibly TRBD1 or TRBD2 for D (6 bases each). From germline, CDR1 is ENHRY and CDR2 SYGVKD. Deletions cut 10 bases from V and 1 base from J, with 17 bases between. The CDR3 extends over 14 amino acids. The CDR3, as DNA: TGTGCCACCCTAGCTGCGGGACAATCCTACGAGCAGTACTTC. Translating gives CATLAAGQSYEQYF.